This passage covers 25 T cell receptor beta chains from one sample sequenced in a study of regulatory dendritic cells for organ transplantation. Their cognate antigens are unknown. Sorted T cells were CFSE-labeled and cultured four to five days with allogeneic regulatory or mature dendritic cells at 1:10. Some clones are missing from TCRdb's copy, which holds only in-frame ones; the method was immunoSEQ multiplex PCR. The profile shows more than 5,000 clones, 65% to 75% of them singletons. Sample: memory CD8+ T cells from blood cultured with regulatory dendritic cells. As for subset: CD45RO+ memory T cells. The receptors shown here come from a human donor in good health.

This clone appeared a few times. The J gene is TRBJ1-5, the V gene TRBV4-3; 11 bases are shared with TRBD1. Germline trimming cut 0 bases from V and 4 bases from J; bases unmatched to any gene: 2. Germline values: CDR1 LGHNA, CDR2 YSLEER. The CDR3 is made up of 16 amino acids. In DNA form, the CDR3 reads TGCGCCAGCAGCCAAGATGGGACAGGGGGAAATCAGCCCCAGCATTTT. Translation: CASSQDGTGGNQPQHF.

The V call is TRBV7-9, the J call TRBJ2-3; 10 bases map to TRBD2. V lost 4 bases and J lost 2; bases outside the gene matches: 15. The CDR3 length is 19 residues. Germline V gene data show CDR1 as SEHNR and CDR2 as FQNEAQ (reference sequence). DNA for the CDR3: TGTGCCAGCAGCTCACAGGGGGAGACTAGCGGGTTTTACACAGATACGCAGTATTTT. It is translated as CASSSQGETSGFYTDTQYF.

The chain joins TRBV4-3 to TRBJ2-2; possibly TRBD1 for D (6 bases). The V and J ends lost 5 bases and 6 bases respectively, with 10 bases between them. CDR1 LGHNA and CDR2 YSLEER come from the germline V gene. The CDR3 has 13 amino acids. The CDR3 nucleotides are TGCGCCAGCAGCGTTACAGGGTCCGGGGAGCTGTTTTTT. Translation gives CASSVTGSGELFF.

This clone was recorded once. The rearrangement joins TRBV7-9 to TRBJ1-1, with TRBD1 matching over 8 bases. This CDR3 region has 15 residues. Germline CDR1 SEHNR, CDR2 FQNEAQ (reference sequence). Trimming at V came to 3 bases and at J to 5 bases, leaving 8 bases not matched to a gene. The chain's CDR3 is CASSLYQGALTEAFF. In DNA, the CDR3 is TGTGCCAGCAGCTTGTATCAGGGGGCCCTTACTGAAGCTTTCTTT. Complete variable domain (other parts from reference TRBV7-9 and TRBJ1-1): DTGVSQNPRHKITKRGQNVTFRCDPISEHNRLYWYRQTLGQGPEFLTYFQNEAQLEKSRLLSDRFSAERPKGSFSTLEIQRTEQGDSAMYLCASSLYQGALTEAFFGQGTRLTVV.

The chain carries TRBV29-1 and TRBJ2-1; possibly TRBD1 for D (6 bases). V was pared by 7 bases and J by 0 bases, with 10 bases between. The CDR3 contains 13 residues. The V gene's germline CDR1 is SQVTM and CDR2 ANQGSEA. In DNA form, the CDR3 reads TGCAGCGGAGAGGACAGCTCCTACAATGAGCAGTTCTTC. Protein product: CSGEDSSYNEQFF.

This clone was seen more than once but under ten times. The chain links TRBV6-4 to TRBJ2-5; 10 positions agree with TRBD2. V lost 3 bases and J lost 5; bases outside the gene matches: 6. The CDR3 contains 15 residues. CDR1 is MRHNA and CDR2 is SNTAGT in the germline V gene. In DNA, the CDR3 is TGTGCCAGCAGTGAGTCTAGCGGGGGCGGGGAGACCCAGTACTTC. Its translation is CASSESSGGGETQYF.

The chain joins TRBV11-2 to TRBJ2-3, with 7 bases matching TRBD1. Germline CDR1 SGHAT, CDR2 FQNNGV. The CDR3 sequence is 16 residues long. The V gene end was trimmed by 1 base and the J gene end by 1 base; junction bases not matched to a gene: 5. The CDR3 is CASSLGRGSGTDTQYF. The CDR3 DNA sequence: TGTGCCAGCAGCTTAGGCAGGGGGAGCGGCACAGATACGCAGTATTTT. The full variable domain, completed using reference TRBV11-2 and TRBJ2-3, is EAGVAQSPRYKIIEKRQSVAFWCNPISGHATLYWYQQILGQGPKLLIQFQNNGVVDDSQLPKDRFSAERLKGVDSTLKIQPAKLEDSAVYLCASSLGRGSGTDTQYFGPGTRLTVL.

The V call is TRBV4-2, the J call TRBJ1-1; 7 nucleotides match TRBD1. CDR1 and CDR2 (germline): LGHNA, YNFKEQ. J was trimmed by 2 bases and V by 3 bases; bases with no gene match: 6. This CDR3 spans 15 amino acids. CDR3 protein: CASSHAGGYNTEAFF. CDR3 bases: TGTGCCAGCAGCCATGCAGGGGGATATAACACTGAAGCTTTCTTT.

This clone was detected once. The CDR3 sequence is CASSQGMTSGGLRTDTQYF. CDR3 in DNA: TGCGCCAGCAGCCAAGGTATGACTAGCGGGGGCCTGAGGACAGATACGCAGTATTTT. The gene calls are TRBV4-3 and TRBJ2-3; 12 bases match TRBD2. The germline gives CDR1 LGHNA, CDR2 YSLEER. There are 19 residues in the CDR3. The V segment lost 1 base and the J segment 3 bases; nucleotides outside the gene matches: 11.

The J gene is TRBJ1-1, the V gene TRBV19, with TRBD1 matching 7 bases. Trimming removed 7 bases from V and 0 bases from J; junction bases left unmatched: 14. The CDR3 covers 17 residues. Germline V gene data show CDR1 as LNHDA and CDR2 as SQIVND (reference sequence). The DNA for the CDR3 is TGTGCCAGTATTAGAACCACGGGACAGCGGATGAACACTGAAGCTTTCTTT. It is translated as CASIRTTGQRMNTEAFF.

This clone was counted a few times. The V call is TRBV11-2, the J call TRBJ1-1, with D possibly being TRBD1 (5 bases). V was pared by 1 base and J by 6 bases, with 9 bases between. Germline CDR1 SGHAT, CDR2 FQNNGV. The CDR3 length is 13 residues. This CDR3 reads CASSLVTGAEAFF. Here the CDR3 DNA reads TGTGCCAGCAGCTTAGTAACGGGGGCTGAAGCTTTCTTT.

The chain uses TRBV6-1 and TRBJ1-1; D remains ambiguous. Germline V gene lookup returns CDR1 MNHNS and CDR2 SASEGT. Trimming removed 3 bases from V and 5 bases from J, with 10 bases in between. This CDR3 has 13 residues. DNA for the CDR3: TGTGCCAGCAGTGATAGGGCGGAAACTGAAGCTTTCTTT. Its translation is CASSDRAETEAFF.

The rearrangement joins TRBV27 to TRBJ2-3; tentatively, D is TRBD1 or TRBD2 (5 bases each). The CDR3 has 14 amino acids. The germline CDR1 and CDR2 sequences are MNHEY and SMNVEV (reference sequence). Between the trimmed V and J ends, which lost 3 bases and 7 bases, there was a span of 14 bases. This chain's CDR3 is CASSLGTPPNTQYF. As DNA, the CDR3 is TGTGCCAGCAGTTTGGGGACCCCCCCGAATACGCAGTATTTT.

This clone is judged large. The chain couples TRBV23-1 to TRBJ1-1, with 9 bases lining up with TRBD1. TRBV23-1 is filed as an ORF, its function uncertain. The CDR3 has 15 amino acids. With 2 bases clipped from V and 10 bases from J, the junction kept 11 bases outside the gene matches. The CDR3 sequence is CASSQRPGTGLGAFF. The CDR3, as DNA: TGCGCCAGCAGTCAACGTCCCGGGACAGGGCTCGGAGCTTTCTTT.

The chain uses TRBV27 and TRBJ2-1; 9 bases line up with TRBD2. Losses at the gene ends were 8 bases for V and 5 bases for J; bases not matched to a gene: 7. Per the germline V gene, CDR1 is MNHEY and CDR2 is SMNVEV (reference sequence). The CDR3 covers 14 residues. The CDR3 nucleotides are TGTGCCAGCCGTAGCGGGAGTGTCCACAATGAGCAGTTCTTC. Its protein is CASRSGSVHNEQFF.

V is TRBV6-5 and J is TRBJ2-7; D uncertain. Trimming left V 5 bases short and J 4 bases short, with 6 bases between. Per germline, CDR1 MNHEY and CDR2 SVGAGI. This CDR3 region has 11 residues. In nucleotides, the CDR3 is TGTGCCAGCAGTGAATATTACGAGCAGTACTTC. Translation: CASSEYYEQYF.

The chain joins TRBV4-3 to TRBJ2-5; TRBD1 is a possible D gene (5 bases). This CDR3 spans 14 amino acids. From germline, CDR1 is LGHNA and CDR2 YSLEER. V lost 4 bases, J lost 2 bases, and 11 bases lay in between. CDR3 nucleotide sequence: TGCGCCAGCAGCCGGGGCGAGAGACAAGAGACCCAGTACTTC. Translation gives CASSRGERQETQYF.

The chain couples TRBV4-3 to TRBJ1-5; maybe TRBD1 (5 bases). Germline loops: CDR1 LGHNA, CDR2 YSLEER. The CDR3 consists of 16 residues. Trimming pared 1 base from V and 6 bases from J, leaving 16 bases between. The CDR3, as DNA: TGCGCCAGCAGCCAAGTAGTGGGTAGGGGAGGTCAGCCCCAGCATTTT. It translates to CASSQVVGRGGQPQHF.

J is TRBJ1-1 and V is TRBV9, with D unresolved. In germline, CDR1 is SGDLS, CDR2 YYNGEE. V dropped 3 bases and J dropped 5 bases, with 14 bases sitting between them. The CDR3 is 14 residues long. The CDR3 spells CASSAADAGTEAFF. CDR3 DNA: TGTGCCAGCAGCGCGGCCGATGCGGGGACTGAAGCTTTCTTT.

The chain carries TRBV7-9 and TRBJ1-2; 9 bases agree with TRBD1. Germline CDR1 reads SEHNR; CDR2 reads FQNEAQ (reference sequence). This CDR3 has 17 residues. V gave up 1 base and J gave up 0 bases; unmatched junction bases: 6. The CDR3 sequence: CASSLGQGGEANYGYTF. CDR3 in DNA: TGTGCCAGCAGCTTAGGACAGGGGGGCGAAGCTAACTATGGCTACACCTTC.

This sequence joins TRBV5-5 and TRBJ2-4; D is perhaps TRBD1 or TRBD2 (5 bases each). CDR1 SGHKS and CDR2 YYEKEE come from the germline V gene (reference sequence). CDR3 length: 14 amino acids. Trimming took off 5 bases at V and 1 base at J, with 10 bases between the two ends. The CDR3 DNA follows: TGTGCCAGCAGGGGGGTTCATGCCAAAAACATTCAGTACTTC. Residues: CASRGVHAKNIQYF. The full variable domain, its missing parts supplied by reference TRBV5-5 and TRBJ2-4, is DAGVTQSPTHLIKTRGQQVTLRCSPISGHKSVSWYQQVLGQGPQFIFQYYEKEERGRGNFPDRFSARQFPNYSSELNVNALLLGDSALYLCASRGVHAKNIQYFGAGTRLSVL.

The rearrangement joins TRBV2 to TRBJ1-1; D gene ambiguous. The CDR3 length is 18 residues. Trimming took 6 bases from V and 0 from J, leaving 23 bases between them. Germline CDR1 reads SNHLY; CDR2 reads FYNNEI. This CDR3 is CASRTPFIVSGMNTEAFF. In nucleotides, the CDR3 is TGTGCCAGCAGGACCCCCTTCATCGTTTCGGGAATGAACACTGAAGCTTTCTTT.

This sequence joins TRBV9 and TRBJ2-1; D perhaps matches TRBD2 (5 bases). V was clipped by 0 bases and J by 4 bases, with 14 bases between them. The germline CDR1 and CDR2 sequences are SGDLS and YYNGEE. The CDR3 has 16 amino acids. Here the CDR3 reads CASSVDSSGPYNEQFF. Written as DNA, the CDR3 is TGTGCCAGCAGCGTAGATTCGAGCGGACCATACAATGAGCAGTTCTTC.

The V gene is TRBV6-1, the J gene TRBJ2-2, with D maybe TRBD2 (5 bases). With 7 bases removed from V and 0 bases from J, the gap between germline ends came to 12 bases. The V gene's germline CDR1 is MNHNS and CDR2 SASEGT. The CDR3 spans 15 residues. Here the CDR3 reads CASKLAAANTGELFF. The CDR3 DNA sequence: TGTGCCAGCAAGTTGGCAGCGGCGAACACCGGGGAGCTGTTTTTT.

The V and J genes are TRBV6-4 and TRBJ2-2, with D possibly TRBD1 on 7 matching bases. The CDR3 runs to 15 residues. The V gene lost 2 bases and the J gene lost 5 bases, with 12 bases spanning the gap. Germline V CDR1 and CDR2: MRHNA, SNTAGT. Here the CDR3 reads CASSDAAGGTGELFF. CDR3 DNA: TGTGCCAGCAGTGACGCGGCAGGGGGGACCGGGGAGCTGTTTTTT.